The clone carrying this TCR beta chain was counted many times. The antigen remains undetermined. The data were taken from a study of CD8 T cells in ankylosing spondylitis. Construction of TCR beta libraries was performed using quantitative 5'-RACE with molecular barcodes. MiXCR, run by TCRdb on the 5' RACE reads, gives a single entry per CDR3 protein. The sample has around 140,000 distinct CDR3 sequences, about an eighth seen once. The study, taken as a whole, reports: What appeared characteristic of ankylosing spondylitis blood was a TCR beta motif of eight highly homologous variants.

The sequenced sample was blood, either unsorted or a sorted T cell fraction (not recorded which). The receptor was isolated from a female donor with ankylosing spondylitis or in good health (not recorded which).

For the CDR3, the DNA is TGCGCCAGCAGCTTGGGAGATTTCGAGCAGTACTTC. The encoded protein is CASSLGDFEQYF. The chain recombines TRBV5-1 with TRBJ2-7; D is undetermined. Germline V gene data show CDR1 as SGHRS and CDR2 as YFSETQ. The CDR3 contains 12 residues. V lost 0 bases, J lost 6 bases, and 7 bases lay in between.